These 10 T cell receptor beta chains share one sample of origin, sequenced in a study of blood T cell repertoires in COVID-19. Libraries were prepared by immunoSEQ multiplex PCR; TCRdb keeps only in-frame clonotypes and omits some of them. The table has fewer than 110,000 clones, over 75% seen once; the top ten hold 6.2%. Input material: peripheral blood. The receptors were sampled from a human donor in a cohort sampled during active COVID-19.

The chain employs TRBV7-8 and TRBJ2-7, with TRBD1 matching 7 bases. The CDR3 runs to 14 residues. The ends lost 3 bases at V and 2 bases at J; junction bases unmatched: 4. In germline, CDR1 is SGHVS, CDR2 FQNEAQ. The CDR3 loop reads CASSLAGTAYEQYF. The CDR3 nucleotides read TGTGCCAGCAGCTTGGCCGGGACAGCCTACGAGCAGTACTTC.

The chain uses TRBV24-1 and TRBJ2-5; D unclear. The ends were cut back, 3 bases at V and 5 bases at J, with 18 bases in the middle. This CDR3 region has 16 residues. The germline gives CDR1 KGHDR, CDR2 SFDVKD. The CDR3 DNA reads as TGTGCCACCAGTGATAGCCCACTGGGCCCCGCGGAGACCCAGTACTTC. Translated: CATSDSPLGPAETQYF.

This chain connects TRBV24-1 to TRBJ2-5; TRBD2 matches 11 bases. This CDR3 is 18 amino acids long. In germline, CDR1 is KGHDR, CDR2 SFDVKD. V was clipped by 1 base and J by 2 bases; unmatched bases: 8. CDR3 loop: CATSDFGTSGQEQETQYF. CDR3 coding DNA: TGTGCCACCAGTGATTTTGGGACTAGCGGTCAAGAACAAGAGACCCAGTACTTC.

This rearrangement joins TRBV9 to TRBJ2-7; maybe TRBD2 (6 bases). This CDR3 is 13 amino acids long. V lost 2 bases to trimming and J lost 6 bases, with 12 bases between them. The germline V gene encodes CDR1 SGDLS and CDR2 YYNGEE. The CDR3 reads CASSVDRLGEQYF. CDR3 DNA: TGTGCCAGCAGCGTGGATAGACTAGGCGAGCAGTACTTC.

Only one count was recorded for this clone. The rearrangement links TRBV5-6 to TRBJ2-3; weak D call: TRBD2 (6 bases). V lost 4 bases and J 1 base, leaving 13 bases between the germline ends. This CDR3 is 15 amino acids long. Germline CDR1 SGHDT, CDR2 YYEEEE. The CDR3 DNA reads as TGTGCCAGCAGCGCACCGGGGGTGGGCACAGATACGCAGTATTTT. Protein sequence: CASSAPGVGTDTQYF.

This chain joins TRBV5-1 and TRBJ2-3; 9 bases fit TRBD2. CDR3 length equals 15 residues. The junction had 6 bases not matched to a gene; V was cut back by 1 base and J by 6 bases. Germline loops: CDR1 SGHRS, CDR2 YFSETQ. CDR3 region: CASSLWGTSSDTQYF. CDR3 nucleotides: TGCGCCAGCAGCTTGTGGGGGACTAGCTCCGATACGCAGTATTTT.

In its sample, this clone was seen a few times. This chain connects TRBV28 to TRBJ2-2; 9 bases align to TRBD2. V was clipped by 5 bases and J by 7 bases; unmatched bases: 5. Germline CDR1 is MDHEN and CDR2 is SYDVKM. This CDR3 has 14 amino acids. This CDR3 is CASSAAGGIGELFF. DNA for the CDR3: TGTGCCAGCAGTGCAGCGGGAGGCATCGGGGAGCTGTTTTTT.

The gene calls are TRBV12-3 or TRBV12-4 and TRBJ2-7; D is undetermined. Trimming stripped 5 bases from V and 5 bases from J, with 13 bases between. This CDR3 spans 13 amino acids. The chain's CDR3 is CASSATQKHEQYF. The DNA of the CDR3 is TGTGCCAGCAGTGCCACACAAAAACACGAGCAGTACTTC.

The chain employs TRBV7-2 and TRBJ2-1; 11 nucleotides align to TRBD2. CDR3 length: 15 amino acids. J gave up 8 bases and V 3 bases, and 6 bases lay outside the gene matches. Germline V gene data show CDR1 as SGHTA and CDR2 as FQGNSA. The CDR3 DNA reads TGTGCCAGCAGCTTCGATAGCGGGGGGGCGGATGAGCAGTTCTTC. Translated: CASSFDSGGADEQFF.

The rearrangement joins TRBV19 to TRBJ2-3, with 7 nucleotides matching TRBD1. The CDR3 loop spans 14 amino acids. The ends lost 4 bases at V and 2 bases at J; junction bases unmatched: 3. Germline V CDR1 and CDR2: LNHDA, SQIVND (reference sequence). CDR3 bases: TGTGCCAGTAGTACGACAGGGTTCACAGATACGCAGTATTTT. Translating gives CASSTTGFTDTQYF.